The 11 T cell receptor beta chains below were found in one sample sequenced in a study of blood T cells in healthy people across ages. Alongside a J-beta primer mix, a sample-barcoded 5' primer served in a second PCR lasting about 7 to 12 cycles. TCRdb re-analysed the 5' RACE reads in MiXCR, keeping a single row per CDR3 protein. This table has 600,000 to 900,000 distinct CDR3 sequences, 25% to 30% appearing once. These sequences were also reported in another study, on T cells of mothers and their children.

Material: blood. Every receptor here comes from a boy aged 10-17 years in good health.

The V and J genes are TRBV29-1 and TRBJ2-1; D is unresolved. The J call is in doubt because the DNA end fits TRBJ2-5 better. Germline V lookup: CDR1 SQVTM, CDR2 ANQGSEA. The CDR3 is 13 amino acids. The CDR3 loop reads CSVDGSWGETQYF. The CDR3 DNA reads TGCAGCGTTGACGGGTCGTGGGGAGAGACCCAGTACTTC.

The chain employs TRBV20-1 and TRBJ2-1; 9 bases match TRBD2. Per germline, CDR1 DFQATT and CDR2 SNEGSKA (reference sequence). The V segment lost 5 bases and the J segment 8 bases; nucleotides outside the gene matches: 10. The CDR3 is made up of 14 amino acids. CDR3: CSALMAGGIHEQFF. DNA for the CDR3: TGCAGTGCTTTGATGGCGGGGGGGATCCATGAGCAGTTCTTC.

With respect to this clonotype: This is likely a read error, given that the CDR3 carries no conserved phenylalanine or tryptophan at its end. This chain joins TRBV7-9 and TRBJ1-4; D is possibly TRBD1 (5 bases). Per germline, CDR1 SEHNR and CDR2 FQNEAQ (reference sequence). This CDR3 has 13 residues. The V and J ends lost 5 bases and 8 bases respectively, with 12 bases between them. The chain's CDR3 is CASSPRGGEKLFL. In nucleotides, the CDR3 is TGTGCCAGCAGCCCGAGGGGTGGGGAAAAACTGTTTCTT.

In its sample, this clonotype was seen a few times. This chain uses TRBV10-3 with TRBJ1-5; D not certain. Germline assignment: CDR1 ENHRY and CDR2 SYGVKD. Trimming removed 2 bases at V and 6 bases at J, with 11 bases between. CDR3 size: 14 residues. CDR3: CAISEPPKSQPQHF. For the CDR3, the DNA is TGTGCCATCAGTGAGCCCCCAAAATCTCAGCCCCAGCATTTT.

A few counts support this clonotype. The chain recombines TRBV27 with TRBJ2-1, with TRBD1 identical over 11 bases. There are 14 residues in the CDR3. V shed 9 bases and J 3 bases; nucleotides not matched to a gene: 4. Germline CDR1 reads MNHEY; CDR2 reads SMNVEV (reference sequence). The CDR3 reads CASRTGGSYNEQFF. Written as DNA, the CDR3 is TGTGCCAGTCGGACAGGGGGCAGCTACAATGAGCAGTTCTTC.

This clonotype was seen a handful of times. The CDR3 reads CASSPGSGSNQPQHF. CDR3 nucleotide sequence: TGTGCCAGCAGCCCCGGCTCCGGTAGCAATCAGCCCCAGCATTTT. This chain uses TRBV28 with TRBJ1-5; D unclear. This CDR3 region has 15 residues. Trimming cost V 6 bases and J 0 bases, with 12 bases left between them. Germline CDR1 reads MDHEN; CDR2 reads SYDVKM.

This clonotype showed up just a few times. The chain uses TRBV29-1 and TRBJ2-7; no clear D gene. Germline V CDR1 and CDR2: SQVTM, ANQGSEA. CDR3 size: 13 residues. V lost 1 base and J 0 bases, leaving 7 bases between the germline ends. The CDR3 DNA reads as TGCAGCGTTGAAGGTCGGGCCTCCTACGAGCAGTACTTC. This translates into CSVEGRASYEQYF.

The chain links TRBV20-1 to TRBJ2-1, with 7 bases identical to TRBD2. V lost 5 bases and J lost 7; bases outside the gene matches: 11. The CDR3 consists of 14 residues. The germline V gene has CDR1 DFQATT and CDR2 SNEGSKA (reference sequence). CDR3: CSAPPGLDSNEQFF. In DNA, the CDR3 is TGCAGTGCTCCGCCCGGACTAGACAGTAATGAGCAGTTCTTC.

The table lists this clonotype with a few counts. The V and J genes are TRBV18 and TRBJ2-7, with D unclear. Germline V lookup: CDR1 KGHSH, CDR2 LQKENI. This CDR3 has 13 residues. Trimming shortened V by 6 bases and J by 3 bases, and 12 bases separated the two germline ends. The CDR3, as DNA: TGTGCCAGCTCTGTTCAGAAATACTACGAGCAGTACTTC. Translation gives CASSVQKYYEQYF. The complete variable domain, with remaining parts taken from reference TRBV18 and TRBJ2-7, reads NAGVMQNPRHLVRRRGQEARLRCSPMKGHSHVYWYRQLPEEGLKFMVYLQKENIIDESGMPKERFSAEFPKEGPSILRIQQVVRGDSAAYFCASSVQKYYEQYFGPGTRLTVT.

This clonotype came up a few times. This rearrangement joins TRBV13 to TRBJ1-4; no reliable D call. The CDR3 is 15 residues long. Germline V gives CDR1 PRHDT, CDR2 FYEKMQ (reference sequence). The V end lost 5 bases, the J end lost 4 bases, and 14 bases lay between the germline ends. CDR3 DNA: TGTGCCAGCAGCAGTAGAGGACCGATTAATGAAAAACTGTTTTTT. It codes for CASSSRGPINEKLFF.

This clonotype was seen more than once but under ten times. The chain has TRBV11-2 and TRBJ2-1; D unclear. Between the trimmed V and J ends, which lost 5 bases and 0 bases, there was a span of 11 bases. The V gene's germline CDR1 is SGHAT and CDR2 FQNNGV. This CDR3 spans 15 amino acids. The CDR3 here is CASSPKRSSYNEQFF. Here the CDR3 DNA reads TGTGCCAGCAGCCCGAAACGGAGCTCCTACAATGAGCAGTTCTTC.